These 28 T cell receptor beta chains came from one sample sequenced in a study of blood T cell repertoires in COVID-19 (dated by TCRdb to about 2020). Receptors were amplified or captured by the immunoSEQ multiplex PCR assay. TCRdb took over this immuneACCESS table, retaining in-frame rearrangements with V and J assigned. Such tables are incomplete; in checked studies, under half of the missing clones stem from an unresolved V gene, and the remainder is unexplained. Within this sample are about 180,000 clones, with around 82% of them counted one time only. Clones ranked in the top ten supply around 9.5% of the sample. The sequenced material came from peripheral blood. The origin of the receptors is an elderly woman with acute or convalescent COVID-19.

This clone was counted a few times. The chain employs TRBV5-1 and TRBJ2-5; TRBD2 matches at 9 bases. With V trimmed by 5 bases and J by 1 base, 6 bases remained unmatched. Germline assignment: CDR1 SGHRS and CDR2 YFSETQ. The CDR3 covers 15 residues. The CDR3 DNA reads as TGCGCCAGCAGACCCCAGACTAGCGGCCAAGAGACCCAGTACTTC. This sequence encodes CASRPQTSGQETQYF.

This chain uses TRBV19 with TRBJ1-1; TRBD1 aligns across 9 bases. Germline lookup yields CDR1 LNHDA and CDR2 SQIVND (reference sequence). CDR3 length: 14 residues. V lost 6 bases and J lost 1; bases outside the gene matches: 3. The CDR3 nucleotides are TGTGCCAGTAGACGGACAGGGGAGAACACTGAAGCTTTCTTT. It is translated as CASRRTGENTEAFF. The full variable domain, in which reference TRBV19 and TRBJ1-1 provide the parts outside the CDR3, is DGGITQSPKYLFRKEGQNVTLSCEQNLNHDAMYWYRQDPGQGLRLIYYSQIVNDFQKGDIAEGYSVSREKKESFPLTVTSAQKNPTAFYLCASRRTGENTEAFFGQGTRLTVV.

The chain is built from TRBV24-1 and TRBJ2-1; 9 bases agree with TRBD1. This CDR3 comprises 16 residues. Germline V CDR1 and CDR2: KGHDR, SFDVKD. Unmatched junction bases numbered 4, after V lost 5 bases and J lost 0 bases. As DNA, the CDR3 is TGTGCCACCAGTGGGGACAGGGCGGTCTCCTACAATGAGCAGTTCTTC. Translating gives CATSGDRAVSYNEQFF.

This rearrangement joins TRBV6-6 to TRBJ1-2; D is undetermined. The V end lost 7 bases, the J end lost 7 bases, and 10 bases lay between the germline ends. Looked up from germline, CDR1 is MNHNY and CDR2 is SVGAGI (reference sequence). This CDR3 is built from 11 residues. CDR3 DNA: TGTGCCAGCAAGAGGTCTGCTGGCTACACCTTC. Its protein is CASKRSAGYTF.

The V and J genes are TRBV9 and TRBJ1-2, with a possible D match to TRBD1 (6 bases). Trimming took 0 bases from V and 8 from J, leaving 17 bases between them. This CDR3 comprises 15 residues. Germline CDR1 SGDLS, CDR2 YYNGEE. CDR3 residues: CASSVGPGALKGYTF. The CDR3 nucleotides read TGTGCCAGCAGCGTAGGGCCAGGGGCGTTGAAAGGCTACACCTTC.

The V gene is TRBV6-2 or TRBV6-3, the J gene TRBJ2-3; 7 bases fit TRBD2. V shed 3 bases, J shed 4 bases, and the junction held 4 bases outside the gene matches. CDR1 and CDR2 from the germline V gene are MNHEY and SVGEGT. This CDR3 is 14 amino acids long. The CDR3 nucleotides read TGTGCCAGCAGTTATAGCGGGTTGGCAGATACGCAGTATTTT. Protein: CASSYSGLADTQYF.

The chain is built from TRBV18 and TRBJ1-2; 9 bases are shared with TRBD1. The CDR3 spans 14 residues. The V segment lost 3 bases and the J segment 5 bases; nucleotides outside the gene matches: 4. Germline CDR1 is KGHSH and CDR2 is LQKENI. CDR3 sequence reads: CASSPDRGDYGYTF. In DNA, the CDR3 is TGTGCCAGCTCACCGGACAGGGGAGATTATGGCTACACCTTC.

The chain recombines TRBV19 with TRBJ2-1, with a tentative D call TRBD2 (6 bases). Germline lookup yields CDR1 LNHDA and CDR2 SQIVND (reference sequence). The CDR3 runs to 17 residues. V shed 0 bases and J shed 5 bases, with 17 bases lying between them. The DNA for the CDR3 is TGTGCCAGTAGTATAGATGGCTCGGGAGTAGGGGACAATGAGCAGTTCTTC. Residues: CASSIDGSGVGDNEQFF.

The V call is TRBV10-1, the J call TRBJ2-3; no definite D call. The CDR3 consists of 15 residues. Germline V gene data show CDR1 as WNHNN and CDR2 as SYGVQD (reference sequence). With 0 bases removed from V and 3 bases from J, the gap between germline ends came to 10 bases. The DNA of the CDR3 is TGCGCCAGCAGTGAGTCTCTCCCGAGGACAGATACGCAGTATTTT. This encodes CASSESLPRTDTQYF.

J is TRBJ1-1 and V is TRBV18; no clear D gene. Germline V gene lookup returns CDR1 KGHSH and CDR2 LQKENI. Trimming pared 5 bases from V and 1 base from J, leaving 5 bases between. The CDR3 covers 12 residues. DNA of the CDR3: TGTGCCAGCTCAAGAGCGAACACTGAAGCTTTCTTT. Its translation: CASSRANTEAFF.

V and J are TRBV5-6 and TRBJ2-1; no reliable D call. CDR1 is SGHDT, CDR2 YYEEEE, per germline. Trimming cost V 0 bases and J 0 bases, with 10 bases left between them. The CDR3 loop spans 16 amino acids. In DNA, the CDR3 is TGTGCCAGCAGCTTGGACCGGGTGAGCTCCTACAATGAGCAGTTCTTC. Translation gives CASSLDRVSSYNEQFF.

V is TRBV10-2 and J is TRBJ1-2; D unresolved. Trimming pared 3 bases from V and 8 bases from J, leaving 7 bases between. The CDR3 has 11 amino acids. Per germline, CDR1 WSHSY and CDR2 SAAADI. The chain's CDR3 is CASSDSQGYTF. The CDR3, as DNA: TGCGCCAGCAGTGACAGTCAGGGCTACACCTTC.

The chain links TRBV19 to TRBJ1-5; TRBD1 is a possible D gene (6 bases). The CDR3 consists of 13 residues. Trimming removed 3 bases from V and 6 bases from J, with 9 bases in between. Germline CDR1 reads LNHDA; CDR2 reads SQIVND (reference sequence). The CDR3 sequence is CASSIQGIQPQHF. CDR3 coding DNA: TGTGCCAGTAGTATCCAGGGGATTCAGCCCCAGCATTTT. The entire variable domain, with the rest obtained from reference TRBV19 and TRBJ1-5, is as follows: DGGITQSPKYLFRKEGQNVTLSCEQNLNHDAMYWYRQDPGQGLRLIYYSQIVNDFQKGDIAEGYSVSREKKESFPLTVTSAQKNPTAFYLCASSIQGIQPQHFGDGTRLSIL.

This clone was picked up a small number of times. J is TRBJ2-1 and V is TRBV7-9, with D possibly being TRBD1 (5 bases). From germline, CDR1 is SEHNR and CDR2 FQNEAQ (reference sequence). V was trimmed by 3 bases and J by 7 bases, leaving 10 bases between them. This CDR3 is 13 amino acids long. The CDR3 here is CASSLNRGNEQFF. In DNA form, the CDR3 reads TGTGCCAGCAGCTTGAATAGGGGAAATGAGCAGTTCTTC.

The chain employs TRBV6-2 or TRBV6-3 and TRBJ2-7; 9 bases are a match to TRBD1. V lost 5 bases to trimming and J lost 3 bases; unmatched junction nucleotides: 8. This CDR3 region has 15 residues. Per germline, CDR1 MNHEY and CDR2 SVGEGT. The CDR3 reads CASSSRDRALYEQYF. CDR3 DNA: TGTGCCAGCAGTAGCCGGGACAGGGCCCTCTACGAGCAGTACTTC.

The V gene is TRBV9, the J gene TRBJ2-7; 8 bases align to TRBD1. V shed 4 bases and J 6 bases; nucleotides not matched to a gene: 15. The CDR3 runs to 16 residues. CDR1 SGDLS and CDR2 YYNGEE come from the germline V gene. The DNA for the CDR3 is TGTGCCAGCAGCTCCACCGGACAGGGATTAAAGTCCGAGCAGTACTTC. Translation: CASSSTGQGLKSEQYF. Full variable domain (outside the CDR3, taken from reference TRBV9 and TRBJ2-7): DSGVTQTPKHLITATGQRVTLRCSPRSGDLSVYWYQQSLDQGLQFLIQYYNGEERAKGNILERFSAQQFPDLHSELNLSSLELGDSALYFCASSSTGQGLKSEQYFGPGTRLTVT.

The J gene is TRBJ1-6, the V gene TRBV5-1; D is ambiguous. Between the trimmed V and J ends, which lost 0 bases and 12 bases, there was a span of 10 bases. The CDR3 consists of 13 residues. Germline V CDR1 and CDR2: SGHRS, YFSETQ. DNA for the CDR3: TGCGCCAGCAGCTTGGGGGCGTGGAAACCCCTCCACTTT. This gives the protein CASSLGAWKPLHF.

CDR3 bases: TGCAGCGTTGGGGCCCGGGGGTCGAACACTGAAGCTTTCTTT. This encodes CSVGARGSNTEAFF. V gene TRBV29-1 combines with J gene TRBJ1-1; D perhaps matches TRBD1 (5 bases). The V and J ends lost 4 bases and 1 base respectively, with 13 bases between them. There are 14 residues in the CDR3. Germline V gives CDR1 SQVTM, CDR2 ANQGSEA. The entire variable domain, with the rest obtained from reference TRBV29-1 and TRBJ1-1, is as follows: SAVISQKPSRDICQRGTSLTIQCQVDSQVTMMFWYRQQPGQSLTLIATANQGSEATYESGFVIDKFPISRPNLTFSTLTVSNMSPEDSSIYLCSVGARGSNTEAFFGQGTRLTVV.

This rearrangement joins TRBV11-2 to TRBJ2-3, with 9 bases lining up with TRBD2. The CDR3 runs 18 residues. Per germline, CDR1 SGHAT and CDR2 FQNNGV. V lost 5 bases to trimming and J lost 4 bases; unmatched junction nucleotides: 16. CDR3 nucleotides: TGTGCCAGCAGCCCCCTACCTAGAGGCGGGAGGGGTGCAGATACGCAGTATTTT. It is translated as CASSPLPRGGRGADTQYF.

This clone was picked up one time. Without the conserved terminal phenylalanine or tryptophan, this CDR3 likely stems from a read error. The DNA is left out, because the CDR3 cannot be placed on it with certainty; the CDR3 is given as TCRdb lists it. The genes are TRBV18 and TRBJ2-7; TRBD2, the table's D call, lacks a check against the DNA. Germline loops: CDR1 KGHSH, CDR2 LQKENI. 12 amino acids form the CDR3, both terminal residues included. The CDR3 sequence: CASSPNRDFIHL.

V and J are TRBV5-1 and TRBJ1-6; no definite D call. CDR3 length equals 16 residues. The germline V gene encodes CDR1 SGHRS and CDR2 YFSETQ. Trimming pared 0 bases from V and 6 bases from J, leaving 13 bases between. The CDR3 sequence: CASSLAPGSSNSPLHF. The CDR3 DNA reads TGCGCCAGCAGCTTGGCCCCCGGGAGTAGTAATTCACCCCTCCACTTT.

The rearrangement links TRBV2 to TRBJ2-1; 8 nucleotides agree with TRBD2. V dropped 6 bases and J dropped 9; count of bases not matched to a gene: 7. Per the germline V gene, CDR1 is SNHLY and CDR2 is FYNNEI. The CDR3 covers 13 residues. The CDR3 loop reads CASRWLSGSEQFF. The CDR3 coding sequence is TGTGCCAGCAGATGGCTCAGCGGGAGTGAGCAGTTCTTC.

This chain links TRBV19 with TRBJ2-7, with a weak D call TRBD2 (7 bases). The CDR3 contains 16 residues. V was cut by 5 bases and J by 2 bases, with 19 bases left in between. The germline CDR1 and CDR2 sequences are LNHDA and SQIVND (reference sequence). DNA for the CDR3: TGTGCCAGTAGTCCCGGGCGCGGGGGCGGCCCCTACGAGCAGTACTTC. It is translated as CASSPGRGGGPYEQYF. Supplemented by reference TRBV19 and TRBJ2-7, the full variable domain reads DGGITQSPKYLFRKEGQNVTLSCEQNLNHDAMYWYRQDPGQGLRLIYYSQIVNDFQKGDIAEGYSVSREKKESFPLTVTSAQKNPTAFYLCASSPGRGGGPYEQYFGPGTRLTVT.

This chain connects TRBV24-1 to TRBJ2-1; the match to TRBD1 covers 9 bases. Germline V CDR1 and CDR2: KGHDR, SFDVKD. The J segment lost 9 bases and the V segment lost 2 bases, leaving 10 bases of the junction unmatched. The CDR3 has 16 residues. The CDR3 sequence is CATSDSGQGRSGEQFF. CDR3 sequence (DNA): TGTGCCACCAGTGATTCTGGACAGGGGAGGTCGGGTGAGCAGTTCTTC.

The chain has TRBV9 and TRBJ2-2; a weak D match, TRBD2 (6 bases). CDR3 length equals 15 residues. CDR1 and CDR2 from the germline V gene are SGDLS and YYNGEE. V dropped 8 bases and J dropped 0 bases, with 14 bases sitting between them. CDR3 DNA: TGTGCCAGTGGGCGAGGGGACTCGAACACCGGGGAGCTGTTTTTT. It yields the protein CASGRGDSNTGELFF.

The chain joins TRBV10-3 to TRBJ2-1; a possible D gene is TRBD2 (5 bases). CDR3 length: 15 amino acids. The germline V gene encodes CDR1 ENHRY and CDR2 SYGVKD. The V end was cut by 4 bases, the J end by 0 bases, with 10 bases between. The chain's CDR3 is CAISVASSSYNEQFF. CDR3 DNA sequence: TGTGCCATCAGTGTAGCGTCCAGCTCCTACAATGAGCAGTTCTTC.

This chain connects TRBV27 to TRBJ2-7; weak D call: TRBD2 (6 bases). The CDR3 sequence is 14 residues long. V dropped 5 bases and J dropped 2 bases, with 13 bases sitting between them. From germline, CDR1 is MNHEY and CDR2 SMNVEV (reference sequence). This CDR3 is CASSPRRRAYEQYF. The CDR3 DNA follows: TGTGCCAGCAGTCCTCGGAGGAGGGCCTACGAGCAGTACTTC.

This clone was detected only once. The rearrangement uses TRBV3-1 (or the pseudogene TRBV3-2) and TRBJ1-6; 8 bases match TRBD1. V lost 2 bases to trimming and J lost 6 bases; unmatched junction nucleotides: 6. The germline CDR1 and CDR2 sequences are LGHDT and YNNKEL (reference sequence). The CDR3 spans 16 residues. CDR3 loop: CASSQPRQGANSPLHF. The CDR3, as DNA: TGTGCCAGCAGCCAACCCCGGCAGGGGGCTAATTCACCCCTCCACTTT.